This TCR beta chain is from a study of tumor-infiltrating lymphocytes in primary liver carcinoma. Study as a whole: The patient group consisted of men and women aged 30 to 69 years.

CDR1 is SGHAT, CDR2 FQNNGV, per germline. The length of the CDR3 is 14 residues. Blood RNA originated from unsorted whole blood, with germline DNA additionally extracted. The study's findings and limits: Tumors had a significantly higher top-250-clone fraction than blood (p = 0.039).

Production of TCR beta cDNA used approximately 0.45 ug total RNA together with a constant-region primer. Three-round nested multiplex PCR performed with slightly modified ARM-PCR produced the TCR beta libraries. TRBV1-TRBV30 forward primers paired with a C-beta reverse primer drove the first two PCR rounds, approximately 11 cycles each. TCRdb passed the multiplex PCR reads through MiXCR, listing each CDR3 protein once. Of about 330,000 distinct CDR3 sequences in the sample, about 61% were seen once. About this clonotype itself: No antigen is known for it. Sequence at one end of the junction differs from germline and may be a read error.

The receptor was derived from a man in his forties with primary liver carcinoma and hepatitis B virus infection. This chain joins TRBV11-2 and TRBJ2-7; 8 nucleotides agree with TRBD1. The sample taken for sequencing was peripheral blood. This CDR3 is CASSHRTGCQEQYF. The DNA for the CDR3 is TGTGCCAGCAGCCACCGGACAGGGTGCCAGGAGCAGTATTTC.